This TCR beta chain was profiled in a study of breast tumors, draining lymph nodes, adjacent tissues. Study conclusions and caveats: Luminal-like breast cancer showed significantly greater tumor-nontumor repertoire similarity than basal-like breast cancer did. Findings are consistent with lymph node origin and intratumoral expansion of most tumor T cells. Compared with lymph nodes, tumors were less diverse; compared with nontumor tissue, more. Tumor T cell lymph node origin was a supported hypothesis, not proven.

TCRdb redid the calling of the multiplex PCR reads with MiXCR, one entry per CDR3 protein. The data contain approximately 100,000 distinct CDR3 sequences, approximately 21% of them singletons. V was shortened by 6 bases and J by 4 bases, with 8 bases between the two germline ends. Germline CDR1 and CDR2: KGHSH and LQKENI. CDR3 length: 12 amino acids. As regards this clonotype: The target antigen is unknown.

Samples came from axillary lymph nodes draining the breast cancer. This TCR was recovered from a female donor with breast cancer. Some clones in this sample may be carry-over from other donors' samples. This rearrangement joins TRBV18 to TRBJ2-3; D is possibly TRBD1 (5 bases). The material sequenced was axillary lymph node tissue. CDR3 protein: CASSHRSDTQYF. CDR3 nucleotide sequence: TGTGCCAGCTCTCACAGGTCAGATACGCAGTATTTT.